This passage covers 2 T cell receptor beta chains from one sample sequenced in a study of T cells in Graves' hyperthyroidism and ophthalmopathy (dated by TCRdb to the late 2010s). Library preparation used multiplex PCR. TCRdb shows the sequencer as Illumina HiSeq 2000. The TCR beta CDR3 regions were amplified from RNA transcripts. For the first round of RT-PCR on the TCR CDR3, the HTBI primer set was used together with the Qiagen OneStep RT-PCR kit. TCRdb redid the processing of the public reads, applying fastp at Q25 and MiXCR, and retained in-frame beta chains. Rows are unified per CDR3 protein, each entry keeping the most common DNA and genes. Within this sample are hundreds of thousands of distinct CDR3 sequences, with just over 35% of them counted one time only. The ten biggest clones cover roughly 30% of the sample. The specimen sequenced was blood. The receptor set was obtained from a woman between 40 and 55 years old with Graves' hyperthyroidism.

The gene calls are TRBV20-1 and TRBJ2-7; D tentatively fits TRBD1 or TRBD2 (5 bases each). Between the trimmed V and J ends, which lost 6 bases and 0 bases, there was a span of 15 bases. From germline, CDR1 is DFQATT and CDR2 SNEGSKA (reference sequence). This CDR3 is 14 amino acids long. CDR3 sequence: CSAELTGASYEQYF. CDR3 sequence (DNA): TGCAGTGCAGAACTCACCGGGGCCTCCTACGAGCAGTACTTC.

V gene TRBV11-2 combines with J gene TRBJ1-2; tentatively, D is TRBD1 (6 bases). CDR1 SGHAT and CDR2 FQNNGV come from the germline V gene. This CDR3 comprises 14 residues. Trimming left V 5 bases short and J 6 bases short, with 16 bases between. CDR3 bases: TGTGCCAGCAGCGTACCGGGGGGCCGGAATGGCTACACCTTC. Protein sequence: CASSVPGGRNGYTF.